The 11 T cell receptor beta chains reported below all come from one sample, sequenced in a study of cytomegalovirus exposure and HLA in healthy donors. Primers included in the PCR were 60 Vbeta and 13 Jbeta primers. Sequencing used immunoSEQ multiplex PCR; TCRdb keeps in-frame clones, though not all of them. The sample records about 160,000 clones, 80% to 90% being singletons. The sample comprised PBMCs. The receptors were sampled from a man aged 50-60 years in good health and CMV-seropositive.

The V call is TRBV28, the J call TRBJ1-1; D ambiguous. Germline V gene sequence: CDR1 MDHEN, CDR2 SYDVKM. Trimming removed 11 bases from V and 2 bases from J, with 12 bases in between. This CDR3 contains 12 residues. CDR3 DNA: TGTGCCGGATCAGACTTCAACACTGAAGCTTTCTTT. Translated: CAGSDFNTEAFF.

The CDR3 DNA sequence: TGTGCCTGGAGGGCCGGGACAGGGACGCGAGGGGGATATAGCAATCAGCCCCAGCATTTT. Protein product: CAWRAGTGTRGGYSNQPQHF. V is TRBV30 and J is TRBJ1-5; 9 bases agree with TRBD1. The CDR3 contains 20 residues. In germline, CDR1 is GTSNPN, CDR2 SVGIG (reference sequence). V lost 3 bases to trimming and J lost 0 bases; unmatched junction nucleotides: 18.

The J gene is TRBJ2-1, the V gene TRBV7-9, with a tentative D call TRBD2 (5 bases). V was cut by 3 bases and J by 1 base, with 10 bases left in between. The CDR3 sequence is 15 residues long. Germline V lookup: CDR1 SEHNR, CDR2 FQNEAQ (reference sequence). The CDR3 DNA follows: TGTGCCAGCAGCTTGCGTGGGAGTTCCTACAATGAGCAGTTCTTC. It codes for CASSLRGSSYNEQFF.

CDR3 amino acids: CASSLETGDSEAFF. The DNA for the CDR3 is TGTGCCAGCAGCTTAGAGACAGGGGACTCTGAAGCTTTCTTT. The chain couples TRBV7-9 to TRBJ1-1; 8 positions match TRBD1. J was trimmed by 6 bases and V by 1 base; bases with no gene match: 4. The CDR3 totals 14 residues. Germline values: CDR1 SEHNR, CDR2 FQNEAQ (reference sequence).

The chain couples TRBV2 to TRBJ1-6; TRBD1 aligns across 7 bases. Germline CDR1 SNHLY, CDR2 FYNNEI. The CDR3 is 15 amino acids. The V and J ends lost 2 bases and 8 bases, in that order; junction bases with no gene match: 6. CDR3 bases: TGTGCCAGCAGTGAAAGGGGCCAGGGGGATTCACCCCTCCACTTT. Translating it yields CASSERGQGDSPLHF.

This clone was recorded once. The CDR3 nucleotides are TGTGCCAGCAGCTTCTACGGGGTAACTGAAGCTTTCTTT. Its translation: CASSFYGVTEAFF. The rearrangement links TRBV13 to TRBJ1-1; D gene ambiguous. CDR1 and CDR2 from the germline V gene are PRHDT and FYEKMQ (reference sequence). The V end lost 3 bases, the J end lost 5 bases, and 10 bases lay between the germline ends. The CDR3 sequence is 13 residues long.

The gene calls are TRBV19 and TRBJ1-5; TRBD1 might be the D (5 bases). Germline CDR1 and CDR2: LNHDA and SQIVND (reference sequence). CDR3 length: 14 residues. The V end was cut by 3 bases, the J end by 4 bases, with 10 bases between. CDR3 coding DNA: TGTGCCAGTAGTATCGCCGGACAAAATCAGCCCCAGCATTTT. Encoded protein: CASSIAGQNQPQHF.

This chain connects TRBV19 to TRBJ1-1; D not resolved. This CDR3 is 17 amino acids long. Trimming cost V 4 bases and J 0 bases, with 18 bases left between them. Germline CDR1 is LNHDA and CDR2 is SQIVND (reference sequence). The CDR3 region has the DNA TGTGCCAGTAGTAAGGCGAGGGTCAGCTCACTGAACACTGAAGCTTTCTTT. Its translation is CASSKARVSSLNTEAFF.

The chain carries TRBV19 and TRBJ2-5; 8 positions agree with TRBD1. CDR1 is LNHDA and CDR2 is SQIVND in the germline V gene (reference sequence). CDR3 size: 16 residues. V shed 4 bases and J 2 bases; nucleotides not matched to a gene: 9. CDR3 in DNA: TGTGCCAGTAGTAACCGGACAGGGCGAGGGCAAGAGACCCAGTACTTC. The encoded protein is CASSNRTGRGQETQYF. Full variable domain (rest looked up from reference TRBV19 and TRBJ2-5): DGGITQSPKYLFRKEGQNVTLSCEQNLNHDAMYWYRQDPGQGLRLIYYSQIVNDFQKGDIAEGYSVSREKKESFPLTVTSAQKNPTAFYLCASSNRTGRGQETQYFGPGTRLLVL.

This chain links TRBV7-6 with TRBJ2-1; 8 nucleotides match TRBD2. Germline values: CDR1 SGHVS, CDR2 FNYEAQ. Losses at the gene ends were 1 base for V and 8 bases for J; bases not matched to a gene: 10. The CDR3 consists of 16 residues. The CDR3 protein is CASSLVVGGAFYEQFF. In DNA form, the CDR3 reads TGTGCCAGCAGCTTAGTCGTCGGGGGGGCCTTTTATGAGCAGTTCTTC. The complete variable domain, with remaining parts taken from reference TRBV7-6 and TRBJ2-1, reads GAGVSQSPRYKVTKRGQDVALRCDPISGHVSLYWYRQALGQGPEFLTYFNYEAQQDKSGLPNDRFSAERPEGSISTLTIQRTEQRDSAMYRCASSLVVGGAFYEQFFGPGTRLTVL.

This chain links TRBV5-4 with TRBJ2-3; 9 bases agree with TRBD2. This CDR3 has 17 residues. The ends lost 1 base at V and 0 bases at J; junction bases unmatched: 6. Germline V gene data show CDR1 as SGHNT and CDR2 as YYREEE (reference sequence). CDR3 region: CASSLWASGTSTDTQYF. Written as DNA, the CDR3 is TGTGCCAGCAGCTTGTGGGCTAGCGGGACTAGCACAGATACGCAGTATTTT.